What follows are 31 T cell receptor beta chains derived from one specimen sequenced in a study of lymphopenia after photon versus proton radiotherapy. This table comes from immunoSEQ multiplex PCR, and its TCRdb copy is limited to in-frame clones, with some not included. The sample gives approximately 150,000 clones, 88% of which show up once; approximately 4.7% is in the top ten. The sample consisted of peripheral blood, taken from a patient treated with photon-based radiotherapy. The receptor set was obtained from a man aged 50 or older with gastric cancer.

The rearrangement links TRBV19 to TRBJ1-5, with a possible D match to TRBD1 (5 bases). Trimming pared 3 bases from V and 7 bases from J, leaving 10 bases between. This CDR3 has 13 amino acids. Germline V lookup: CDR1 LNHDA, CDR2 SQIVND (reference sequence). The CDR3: CASSMGEGQPQHF. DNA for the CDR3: TGTGCCAGTAGTATGGGGGAAGGACAGCCCCAGCATTTT.

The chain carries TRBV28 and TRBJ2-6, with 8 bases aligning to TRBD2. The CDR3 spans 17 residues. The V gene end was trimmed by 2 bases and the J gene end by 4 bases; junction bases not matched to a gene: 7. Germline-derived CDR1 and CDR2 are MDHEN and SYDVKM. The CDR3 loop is CASSLPRGARGANVLTF. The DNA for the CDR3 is TGTGCCAGCAGTTTACCGCGGGGGGCGAGAGGGGCCAACGTCCTGACTTTC.

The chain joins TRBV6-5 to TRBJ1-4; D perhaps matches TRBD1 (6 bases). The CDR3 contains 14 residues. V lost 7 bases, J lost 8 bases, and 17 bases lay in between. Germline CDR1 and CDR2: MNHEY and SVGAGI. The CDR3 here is CASTNAGAGEKLFF. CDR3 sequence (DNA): TGTGCCAGCACCAACGCAGGGGCAGGGGAAAAACTGTTTTTT.

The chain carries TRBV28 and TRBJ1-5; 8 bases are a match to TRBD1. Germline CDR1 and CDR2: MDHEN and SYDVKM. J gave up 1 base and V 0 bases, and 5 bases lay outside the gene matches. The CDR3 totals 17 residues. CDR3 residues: CASSLWVRDRSNQPQHF. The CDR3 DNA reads TGTGCCAGCAGTTTATGGGTCCGGGACAGGAGCAATCAGCCCCAGCATTTT.

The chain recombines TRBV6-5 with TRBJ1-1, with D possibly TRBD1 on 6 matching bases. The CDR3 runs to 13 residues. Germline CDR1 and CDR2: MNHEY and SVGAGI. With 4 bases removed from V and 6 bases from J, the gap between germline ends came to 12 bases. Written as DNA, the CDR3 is TGTGCCAGCAGTTTCGAGGGGGGGCCTGAAGCTTTCTTT. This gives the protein CASSFEGGPEAFF.

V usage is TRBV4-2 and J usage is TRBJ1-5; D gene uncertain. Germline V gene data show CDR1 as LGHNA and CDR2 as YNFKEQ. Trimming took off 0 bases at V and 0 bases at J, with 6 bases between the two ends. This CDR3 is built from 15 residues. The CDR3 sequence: CASSQERYSNQPQHF. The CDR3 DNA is TGTGCCAGCAGCCAAGAGAGGTATAGCAATCAGCCCCAGCATTTT.

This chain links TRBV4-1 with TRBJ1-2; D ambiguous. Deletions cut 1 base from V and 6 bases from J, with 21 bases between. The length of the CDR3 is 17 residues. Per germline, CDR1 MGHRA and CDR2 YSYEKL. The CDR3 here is CASSQVFVRRDGDGYTF. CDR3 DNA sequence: TGCGCCAGCAGCCAAGTCTTCGTGCGTCGGGATGGAGATGGCTACACCTTC.

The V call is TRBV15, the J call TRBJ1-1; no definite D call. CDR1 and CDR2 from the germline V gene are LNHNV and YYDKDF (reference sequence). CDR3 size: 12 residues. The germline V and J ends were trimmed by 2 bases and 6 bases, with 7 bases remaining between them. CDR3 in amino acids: CATSRRGSEAFF. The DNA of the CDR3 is TGTGCCACCAGCAGAAGAGGCTCTGAAGCTTTCTTT.

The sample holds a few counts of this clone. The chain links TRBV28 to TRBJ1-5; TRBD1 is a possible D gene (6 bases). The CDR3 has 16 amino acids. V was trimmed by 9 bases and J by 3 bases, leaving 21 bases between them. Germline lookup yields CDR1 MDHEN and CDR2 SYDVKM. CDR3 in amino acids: CASLGGGLYFNQPQHF. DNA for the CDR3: TGTGCCAGTTTGGGGGGCGGCCTGTACTTCAATCAGCCCCAGCATTTT.

The CDR3 DNA reads as TGTGCCAGCAGGATCTCAAGGGGGAGCAATCAGCCCCAGCATTTT. This gives the protein CASRISRGSNQPQHF. The chain couples TRBV2 to TRBJ1-5; TRBD1 is a possible D gene (6 bases). The CDR3 runs 15 residues. The V end was cut by 6 bases, the J end by 1 base, with 13 bases between. Germline assignment: CDR1 SNHLY and CDR2 FYNNEI.

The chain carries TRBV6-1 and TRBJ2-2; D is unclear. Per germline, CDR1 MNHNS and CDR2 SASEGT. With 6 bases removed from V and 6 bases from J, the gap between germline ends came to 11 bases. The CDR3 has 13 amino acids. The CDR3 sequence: CASSRAFAGELFF. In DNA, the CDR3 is TGTGCCAGCAGCCGGGCCTTCGCCGGGGAGCTGTTTTTT.

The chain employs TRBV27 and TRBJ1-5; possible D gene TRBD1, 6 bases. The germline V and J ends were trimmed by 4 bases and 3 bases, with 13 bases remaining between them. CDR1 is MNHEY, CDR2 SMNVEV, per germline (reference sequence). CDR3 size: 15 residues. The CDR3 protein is CASSSQGLYNQPQHF. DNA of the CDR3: TGTGCCAGCAGTTCACAGGGTTTATACAATCAGCCCCAGCATTTT.

CDR3: CASSIPGVLYEQYF. The CDR3 nucleotides read TGTGCCAGTAGTATCCCCGGGGTCCTCTACGAGCAGTACTTC. The chain joins TRBV19 to TRBJ2-7, with a tentative D call TRBD2 (5 bases). The ends were cut back, 3 bases at V and 3 bases at J, with 12 bases in the middle. The V gene's germline CDR1 is LNHDA and CDR2 SQIVND (reference sequence). This CDR3 is 14 amino acids long.

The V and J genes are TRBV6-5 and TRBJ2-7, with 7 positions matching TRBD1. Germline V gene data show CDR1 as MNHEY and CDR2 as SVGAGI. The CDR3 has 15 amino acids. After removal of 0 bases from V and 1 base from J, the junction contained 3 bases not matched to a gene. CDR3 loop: CASSYSTRGSYEQYF. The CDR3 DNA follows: TGTGCCAGCAGTTACTCGACCAGGGGGTCCTACGAGCAGTACTTC.

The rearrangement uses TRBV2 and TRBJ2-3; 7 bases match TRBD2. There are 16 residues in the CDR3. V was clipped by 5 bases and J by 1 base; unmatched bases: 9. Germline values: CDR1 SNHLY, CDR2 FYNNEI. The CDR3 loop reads CASSLERGGGTDTQYF. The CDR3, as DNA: TGTGCCAGCAGTTTGGAGCGGGGAGGGGGCACAGATACGCAGTATTTT.

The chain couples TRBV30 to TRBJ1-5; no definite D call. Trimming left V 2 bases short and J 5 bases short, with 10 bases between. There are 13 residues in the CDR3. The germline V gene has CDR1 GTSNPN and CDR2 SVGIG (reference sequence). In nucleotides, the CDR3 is TGTGCCTGGAGTCCGACCCCTTATCAGCCCCAGCATTTT. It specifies CAWSPTPYQPQHF.

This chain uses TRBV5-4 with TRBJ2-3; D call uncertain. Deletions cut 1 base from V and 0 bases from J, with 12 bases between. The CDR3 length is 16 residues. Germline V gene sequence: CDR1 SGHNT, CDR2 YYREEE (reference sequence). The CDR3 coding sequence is TGTGCCAGCAGCTTGTTCGGCCGGAATAGCACAGATACGCAGTATTTT. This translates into CASSLFGRNSTDTQYF. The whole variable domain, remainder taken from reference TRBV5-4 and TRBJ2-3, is ETGVTQSPTHLIKTRGQQVTLRCSSQSGHNTVSWYQQALGQGPQFIFQYYREEENGRGNFPPRFSGLQFPNYSSELNVNALELDDSALYLCASSLFGRNSTDTQYFGPGTRLTVL.

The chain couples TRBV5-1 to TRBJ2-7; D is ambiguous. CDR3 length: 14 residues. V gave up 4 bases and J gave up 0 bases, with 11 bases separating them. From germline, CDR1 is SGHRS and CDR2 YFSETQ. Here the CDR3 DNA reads TGCGCCAGCAGCCCTAGGCCTTCCTCCTACGAGCAGTACTTC. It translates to CASSPRPSSYEQYF. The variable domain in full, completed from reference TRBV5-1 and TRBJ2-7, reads KAGVTQTPRYLIKTRGQQVTLSCSPISGHRSVSWYQQTPGQGLQFLFEYFSETQRNKGNFPGRFSGRQFSNSRSEMNVSTLELGDSALYLCASSPRPSSYEQYFGPGTRLTVT.

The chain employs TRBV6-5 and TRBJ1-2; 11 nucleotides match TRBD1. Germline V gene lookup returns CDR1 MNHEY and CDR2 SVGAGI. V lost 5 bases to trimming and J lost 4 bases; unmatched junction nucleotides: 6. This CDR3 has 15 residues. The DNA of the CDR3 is TGTGCCAGCAGTCTTGGGACAGGGGGATTCTATGGCTACACCTTC. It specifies CASSLGTGGFYGYTF.

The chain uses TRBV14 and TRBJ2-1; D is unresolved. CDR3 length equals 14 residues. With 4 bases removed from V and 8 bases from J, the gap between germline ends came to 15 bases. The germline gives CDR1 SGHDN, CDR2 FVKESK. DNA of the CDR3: TGTGCCAGCAGCCCCTCGGGCCCAGCGCATGAGCAGTTCTTC. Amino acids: CASSPSGPAHEQFF.

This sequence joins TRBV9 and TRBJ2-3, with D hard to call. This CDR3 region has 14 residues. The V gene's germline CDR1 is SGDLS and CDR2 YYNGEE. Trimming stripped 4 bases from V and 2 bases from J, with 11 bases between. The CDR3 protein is CASSPQDLTDTQYF. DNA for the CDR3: TGTGCCAGCAGCCCTCAGGACCTCACAGATACGCAGTATTTT.

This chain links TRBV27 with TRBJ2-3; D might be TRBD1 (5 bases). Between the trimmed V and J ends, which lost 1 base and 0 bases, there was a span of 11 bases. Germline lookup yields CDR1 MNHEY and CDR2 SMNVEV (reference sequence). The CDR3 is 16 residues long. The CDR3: CASSLLGHLSTDTQYF. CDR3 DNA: TGTGCCAGCAGTTTATTGGGGCACCTAAGCACAGATACGCAGTATTTT.

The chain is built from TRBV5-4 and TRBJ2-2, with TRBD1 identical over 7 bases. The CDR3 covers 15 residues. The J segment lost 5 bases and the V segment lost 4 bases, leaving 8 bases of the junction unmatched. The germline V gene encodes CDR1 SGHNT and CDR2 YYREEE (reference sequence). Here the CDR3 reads CASSPGTVRTGELFF. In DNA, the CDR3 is TGTGCCAGCAGCCCCGGGACAGTTAGGACCGGGGAGCTGTTTTTT.

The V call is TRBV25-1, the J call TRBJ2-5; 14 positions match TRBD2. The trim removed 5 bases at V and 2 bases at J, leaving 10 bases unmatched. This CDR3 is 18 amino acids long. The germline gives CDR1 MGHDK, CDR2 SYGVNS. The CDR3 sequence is CASSTEGTSGRAQETQYF. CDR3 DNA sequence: TGTGCCAGCAGTACCGAAGGGACTAGCGGGAGAGCTCAAGAGACCCAGTACTTC.

CDR3 coding DNA: TGTGCCAGCACCATATCCTACGAGCAGTACTTC. Translated, it gives CASTISYEQYF. The rearrangement uses TRBV6-1 and TRBJ2-7, with no clear D. Trimming removed 7 bases at V and 1 base at J, with 5 bases between. Looked up from germline, CDR1 is MNHNS and CDR2 is SASEGT. The CDR3 is made up of 11 amino acids.

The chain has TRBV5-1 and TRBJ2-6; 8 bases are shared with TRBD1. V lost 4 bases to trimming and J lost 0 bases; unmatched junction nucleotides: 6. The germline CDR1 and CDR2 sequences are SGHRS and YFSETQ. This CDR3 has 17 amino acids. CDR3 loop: CASSPGQAVSGANVLTF. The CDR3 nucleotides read TGCGCCAGCAGCCCGGGACAGGCAGTCTCTGGGGCCAACGTCCTGACTTTC.

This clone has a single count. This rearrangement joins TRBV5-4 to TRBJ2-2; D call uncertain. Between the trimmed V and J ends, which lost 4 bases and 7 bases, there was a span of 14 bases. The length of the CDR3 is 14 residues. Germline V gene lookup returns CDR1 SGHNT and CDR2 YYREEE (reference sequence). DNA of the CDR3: TGTGCCAGCAGCCCCGAAAGCATATACGGGGAGCTGTTTTTT. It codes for CASSPESIYGELFF.

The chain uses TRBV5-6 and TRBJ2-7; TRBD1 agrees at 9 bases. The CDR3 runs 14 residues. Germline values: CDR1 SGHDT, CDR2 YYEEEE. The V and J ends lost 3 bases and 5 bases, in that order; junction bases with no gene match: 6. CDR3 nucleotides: TGTGCCAGCAGCTCGGGACAGGGCAGCCACGAGCAGTACTTC. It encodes CASSSGQGSHEQYF.

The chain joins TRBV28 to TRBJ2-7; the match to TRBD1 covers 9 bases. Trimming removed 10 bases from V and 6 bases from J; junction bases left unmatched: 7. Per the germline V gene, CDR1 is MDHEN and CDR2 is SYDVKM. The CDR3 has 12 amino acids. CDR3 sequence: CAIGQGRLEQYF. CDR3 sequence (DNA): TGTGCCATCGGACAGGGGCGGCTCGAGCAGTACTTC.

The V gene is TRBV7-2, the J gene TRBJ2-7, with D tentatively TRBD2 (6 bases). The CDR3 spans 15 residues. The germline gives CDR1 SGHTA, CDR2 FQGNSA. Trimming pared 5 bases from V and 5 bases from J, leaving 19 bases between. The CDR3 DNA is TGTGCCAGCAGCCCAGGGCGGACTAAGAGCGACGAGCAGTACTTC. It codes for CASSPGRTKSDEQYF.

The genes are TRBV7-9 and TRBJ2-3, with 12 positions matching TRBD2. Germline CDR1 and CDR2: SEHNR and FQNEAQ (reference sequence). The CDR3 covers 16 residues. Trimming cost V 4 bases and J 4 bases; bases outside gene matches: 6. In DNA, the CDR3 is TGTGCCAGCAGCTGGAGACTAGCGGGAGACCCAGATACGCAGTATTTT. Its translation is CASSWRLAGDPDTQYF. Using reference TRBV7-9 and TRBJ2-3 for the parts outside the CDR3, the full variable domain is DTGVSQNPRHKITKRGQNVTFRCDPISEHNRLYWYRQTLGQGPEFLTYFQNEAQLEKSRLLSDRFSAERPKGSFSTLEIQRTEQGDSAMYLCASSWRLAGDPDTQYFGPGTRLTVL.